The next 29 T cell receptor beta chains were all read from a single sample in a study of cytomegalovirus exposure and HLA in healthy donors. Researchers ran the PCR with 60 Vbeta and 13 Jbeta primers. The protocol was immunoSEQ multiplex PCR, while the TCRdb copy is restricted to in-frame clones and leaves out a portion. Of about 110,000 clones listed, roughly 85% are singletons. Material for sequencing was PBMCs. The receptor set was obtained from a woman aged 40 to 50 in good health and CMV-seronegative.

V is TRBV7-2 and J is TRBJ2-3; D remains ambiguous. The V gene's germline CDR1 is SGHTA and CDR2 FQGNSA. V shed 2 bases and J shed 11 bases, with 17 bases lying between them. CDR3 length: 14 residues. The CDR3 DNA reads TGTGCCAGCAGCTTACTGCGGCTTGCTTCTATGCAGTATTTT. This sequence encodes CASSLLRLASMQYF.

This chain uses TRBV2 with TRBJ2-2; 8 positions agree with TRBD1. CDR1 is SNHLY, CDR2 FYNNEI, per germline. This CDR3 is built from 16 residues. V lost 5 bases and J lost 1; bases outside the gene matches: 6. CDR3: CASSRSGGENTGELFF. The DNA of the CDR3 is TGTGCCAGCAGTAGATCAGGGGGCGAGAACACCGGGGAGCTGTTTTTT.

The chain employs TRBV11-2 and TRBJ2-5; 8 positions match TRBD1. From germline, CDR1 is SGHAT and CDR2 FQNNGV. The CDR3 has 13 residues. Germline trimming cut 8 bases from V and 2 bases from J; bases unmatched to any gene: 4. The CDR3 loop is CASDNRGQETQYF. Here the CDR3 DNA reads TGTGCCAGCGATAACAGGGGGCAAGAGACCCAGTACTTC.

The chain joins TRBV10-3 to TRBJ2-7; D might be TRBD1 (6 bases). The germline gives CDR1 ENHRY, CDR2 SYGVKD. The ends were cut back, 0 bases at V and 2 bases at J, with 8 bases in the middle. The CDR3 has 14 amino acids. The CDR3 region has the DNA TGTGCCATCAGTGAGTCGGGGGCCCCCTACGAGCAGTACTTC. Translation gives CAISESGAPYEQYF.

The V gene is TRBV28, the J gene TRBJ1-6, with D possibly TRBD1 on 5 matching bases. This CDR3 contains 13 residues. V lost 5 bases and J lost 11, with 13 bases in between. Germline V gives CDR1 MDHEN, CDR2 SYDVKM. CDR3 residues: CASSGSRVPPLHF. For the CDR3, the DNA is TGTGCCAGCAGTGGGTCCAGGGTTCCACCCCTCCACTTT.

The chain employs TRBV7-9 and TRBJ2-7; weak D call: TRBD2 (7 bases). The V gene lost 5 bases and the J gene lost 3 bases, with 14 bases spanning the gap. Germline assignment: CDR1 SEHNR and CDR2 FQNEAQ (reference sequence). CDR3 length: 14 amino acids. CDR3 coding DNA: TGTGCCAGCAGCCCGGGCGGGGGCGACTACGAGCAGTACTTC. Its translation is CASSPGGGDYEQYF.

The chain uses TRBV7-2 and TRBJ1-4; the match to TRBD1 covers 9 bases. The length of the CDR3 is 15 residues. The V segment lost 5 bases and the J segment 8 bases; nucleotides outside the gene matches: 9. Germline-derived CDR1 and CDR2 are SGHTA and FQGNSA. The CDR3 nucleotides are TGTGCCAGCAGCCCTTTGGGACAGGGAAGGGAAAAACTGTTTTTT. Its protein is CASSPLGQGREKLFF.

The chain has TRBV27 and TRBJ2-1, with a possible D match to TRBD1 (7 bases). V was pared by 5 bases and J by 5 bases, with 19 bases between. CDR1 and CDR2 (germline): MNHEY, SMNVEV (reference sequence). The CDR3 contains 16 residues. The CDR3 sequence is CASSPTGRYTHNEQFF. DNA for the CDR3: TGTGCCAGCAGTCCGACAGGGAGGTACACACACAATGAGCAGTTCTTC.

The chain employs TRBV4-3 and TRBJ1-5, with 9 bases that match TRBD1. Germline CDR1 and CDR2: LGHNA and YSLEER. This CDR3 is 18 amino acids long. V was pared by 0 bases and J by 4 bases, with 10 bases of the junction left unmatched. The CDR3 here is CASSQDLRGDRENQPQHF. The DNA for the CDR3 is TGCGCCAGCAGCCAAGATCTTCGGGGGGACAGGGAAAATCAGCCCCAGCATTTT.

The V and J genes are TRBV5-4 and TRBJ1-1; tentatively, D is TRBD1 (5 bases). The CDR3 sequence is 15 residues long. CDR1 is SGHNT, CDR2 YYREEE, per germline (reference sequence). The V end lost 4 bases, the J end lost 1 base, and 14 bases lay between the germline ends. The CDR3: CASSTGRQQNTEAFF. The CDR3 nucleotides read TGTGCCAGCAGCACGGGCCGACAGCAGAACACTGAAGCTTTCTTT.

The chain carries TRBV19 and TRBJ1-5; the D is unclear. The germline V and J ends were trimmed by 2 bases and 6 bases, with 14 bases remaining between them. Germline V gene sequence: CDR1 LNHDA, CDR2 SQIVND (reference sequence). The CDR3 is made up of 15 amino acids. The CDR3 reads CASSIFQGEGQPQHF. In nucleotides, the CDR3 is TGTGCCAGTAGTATATTTCAAGGCGAGGGTCAGCCCCAGCATTTT.

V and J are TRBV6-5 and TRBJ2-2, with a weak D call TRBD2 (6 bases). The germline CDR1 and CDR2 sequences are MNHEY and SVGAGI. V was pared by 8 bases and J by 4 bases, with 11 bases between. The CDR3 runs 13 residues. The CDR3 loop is CASLRGPTGELFF. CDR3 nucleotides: TGTGCCAGCCTGCGGGGTCCCACCGGGGAGCTGTTTTTT.

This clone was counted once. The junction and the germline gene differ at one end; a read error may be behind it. DNA of the CDR3: TGTGCCAGCAGTTTAGGCAGAGAAGAGGCCCAGTACTTC. Translating gives CASSLGREEAQYF. J is TRBJ2-5 and V is TRBV27, with D unresolved. The germline V gene encodes CDR1 MNHEY and CDR2 SMNVEV (reference sequence). The CDR3 sequence is 13 residues long.

The CDR3 reads CASSQDPHGGSTYNEQFF. The CDR3 bases are TGCGCCAGCAGCCAAGACCCCCATGGCGGATCGACCTACAATGAGCAGTTCTTC. The chain uses TRBV4-3 and TRBJ2-1; D is ambiguous. CDR3 length: 18 residues. Germline assignment: CDR1 LGHNA and CDR2 YSLEER. Trimming stripped 0 bases from V and 2 bases from J, with 17 bases between.

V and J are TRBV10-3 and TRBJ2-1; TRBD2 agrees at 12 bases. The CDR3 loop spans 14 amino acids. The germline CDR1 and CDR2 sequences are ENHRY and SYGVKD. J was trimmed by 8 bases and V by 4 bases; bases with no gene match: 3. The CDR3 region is CAISGTSGADEQFF. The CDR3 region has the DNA TGTGCCATCAGTGGGACTAGCGGGGCCGATGAGCAGTTCTTC.

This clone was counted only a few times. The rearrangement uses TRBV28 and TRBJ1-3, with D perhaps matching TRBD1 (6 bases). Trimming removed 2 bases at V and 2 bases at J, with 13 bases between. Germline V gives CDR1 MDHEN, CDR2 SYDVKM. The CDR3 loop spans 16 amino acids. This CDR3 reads CASSLMGGLTGNTIYF. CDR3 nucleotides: TGTGCCAGCAGTTTAATGGGGGGGCTGACTGGAAACACCATATATTTT.

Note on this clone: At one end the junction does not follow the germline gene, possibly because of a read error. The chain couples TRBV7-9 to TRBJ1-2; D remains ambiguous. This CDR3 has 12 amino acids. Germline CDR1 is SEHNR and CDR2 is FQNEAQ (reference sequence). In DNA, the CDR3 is TGTTCCAGCAGCTTAGACAAGTATGGCTACACCTTC. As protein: CSSSLDKYGYTF.

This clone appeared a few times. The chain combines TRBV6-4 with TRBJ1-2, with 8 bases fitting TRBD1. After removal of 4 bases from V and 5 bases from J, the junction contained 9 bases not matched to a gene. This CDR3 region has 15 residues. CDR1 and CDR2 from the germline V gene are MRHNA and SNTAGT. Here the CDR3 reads CASSVPGQAPYGYTF. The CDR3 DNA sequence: TGTGCCAGCAGTGTTCCGGGACAGGCGCCATATGGCTACACCTTC.

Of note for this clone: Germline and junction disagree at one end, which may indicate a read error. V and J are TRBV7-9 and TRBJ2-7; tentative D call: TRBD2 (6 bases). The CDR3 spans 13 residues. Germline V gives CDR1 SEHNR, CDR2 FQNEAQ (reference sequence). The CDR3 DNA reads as TGTTCCAGCAGCTTAGGGACTTTCTACGAGCAGTACTTC. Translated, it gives CSSSLGTFYEQYF.

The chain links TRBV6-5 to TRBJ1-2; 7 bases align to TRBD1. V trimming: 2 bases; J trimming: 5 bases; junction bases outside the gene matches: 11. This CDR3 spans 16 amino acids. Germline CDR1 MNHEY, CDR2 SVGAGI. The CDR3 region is CASSYDRESRGYGYTF. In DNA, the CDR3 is TGTGCCAGCAGTTACGACAGGGAGAGCCGCGGGTATGGCTACACCTTC.

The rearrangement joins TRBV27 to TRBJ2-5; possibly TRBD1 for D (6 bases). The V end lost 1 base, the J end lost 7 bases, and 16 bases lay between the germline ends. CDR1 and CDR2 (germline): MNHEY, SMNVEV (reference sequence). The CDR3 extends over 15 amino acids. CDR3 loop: CASSLLFSGHGTQYF. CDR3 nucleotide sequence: TGTGCCAGCAGTTTATTGTTCTCGGGACATGGGACCCAGTACTTC.

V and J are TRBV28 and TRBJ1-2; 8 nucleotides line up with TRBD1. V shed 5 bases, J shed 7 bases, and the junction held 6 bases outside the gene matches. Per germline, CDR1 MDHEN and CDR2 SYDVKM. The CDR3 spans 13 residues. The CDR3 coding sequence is TGTGCCAGCAGTCTACAGGGGGGGGTTGGCTACACCTTC. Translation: CASSLQGGVGYTF.

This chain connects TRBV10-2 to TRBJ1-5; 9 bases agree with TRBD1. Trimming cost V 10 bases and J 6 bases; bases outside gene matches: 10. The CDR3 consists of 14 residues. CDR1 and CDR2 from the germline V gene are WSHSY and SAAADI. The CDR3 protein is CATRDRELGQPQHF. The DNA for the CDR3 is TGCGCCACCCGGGACAGGGAGTTAGGTCAGCCCCAGCATTTT.

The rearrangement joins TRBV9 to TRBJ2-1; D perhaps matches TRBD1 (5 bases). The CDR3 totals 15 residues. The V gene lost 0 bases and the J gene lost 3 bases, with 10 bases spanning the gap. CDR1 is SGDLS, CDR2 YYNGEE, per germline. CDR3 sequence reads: CASSVVDRDYNEQFF. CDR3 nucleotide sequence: TGTGCCAGCAGCGTAGTTGACAGAGACTACAATGAGCAGTTCTTC.

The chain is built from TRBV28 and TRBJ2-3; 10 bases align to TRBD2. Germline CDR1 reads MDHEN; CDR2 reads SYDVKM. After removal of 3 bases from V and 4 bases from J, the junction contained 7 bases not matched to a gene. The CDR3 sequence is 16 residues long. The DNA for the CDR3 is TGTGCCAGCAGTTTGAGTAAGCGGGGGGGACCAGATACGCAGTATTTT. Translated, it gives CASSLSKRGGPDTQYF.

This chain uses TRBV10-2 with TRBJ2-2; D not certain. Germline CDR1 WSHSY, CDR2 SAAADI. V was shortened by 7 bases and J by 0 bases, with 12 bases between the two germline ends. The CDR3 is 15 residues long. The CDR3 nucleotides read TGCGCCAGCAATGACCCGCCTACGAACACCGGGGAGCTGTTTTTT. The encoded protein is CASNDPPTNTGELFF.

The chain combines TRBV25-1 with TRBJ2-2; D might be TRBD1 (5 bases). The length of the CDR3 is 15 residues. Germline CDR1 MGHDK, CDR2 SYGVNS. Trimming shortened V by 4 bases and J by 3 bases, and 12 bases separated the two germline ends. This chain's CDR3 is CASSAPDRDTGELFF. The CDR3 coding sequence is TGTGCCAGCAGTGCCCCCGACAGAGACACCGGGGAGCTGTTTTTT.

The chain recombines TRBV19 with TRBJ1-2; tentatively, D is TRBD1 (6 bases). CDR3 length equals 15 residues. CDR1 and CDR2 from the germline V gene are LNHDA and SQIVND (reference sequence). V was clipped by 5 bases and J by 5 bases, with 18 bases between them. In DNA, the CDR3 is TGTGCCAGTAGTCTAAGACAGGAAGGGGCTTATGGCTACACCTTC. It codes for CASSLRQEGAYGYTF.

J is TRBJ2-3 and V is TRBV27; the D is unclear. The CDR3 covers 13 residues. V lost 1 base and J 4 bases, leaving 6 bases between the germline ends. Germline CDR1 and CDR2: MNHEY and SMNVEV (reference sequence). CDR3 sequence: CASSLWSADTQYF. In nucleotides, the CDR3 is TGTGCCAGCAGTTTATGGTCGGCAGATACGCAGTATTTT.